The following is a TCR beta chain sequence with its context. Antigen: not known. The CDR3 spans 15 residues. Germline lookup yields CDR1 LGHDT and CDR2 YNNKEL (reference sequence). V was pared by 4 bases and J by 5 bases, with 15 bases between. This specimen comes from a study of response to subunit inactivated influenza vaccine. Whole-study results and caveats: Few new T cells, the authors suggested, are recruited by each seasonal influenza vaccination.

Each CDR3 protein gets one entry after TCRdb re-called the RT-PCR reads with MiXCR. The sample consists of roughly 570,000 distinct CDR3 sequences, about an eighth of them appearing once. V usage is TRBV3-1 and J usage is TRBJ2-1; TRBD1 or TRBD2 may be the D gene (5 bases each). This TCR derives from a man aged 50-59 years who received an inactivated influenza vaccine. Sequencing used PBMCs from blood, obtained roughly 6 weeks after vaccination. This CDR3 reads CASSLRLGDNNEQFF. CDR3 DNA sequence: TGTGCCAGCAGCCTTCGATTGGGGGATAACAATGAGCAGTTCTTC.